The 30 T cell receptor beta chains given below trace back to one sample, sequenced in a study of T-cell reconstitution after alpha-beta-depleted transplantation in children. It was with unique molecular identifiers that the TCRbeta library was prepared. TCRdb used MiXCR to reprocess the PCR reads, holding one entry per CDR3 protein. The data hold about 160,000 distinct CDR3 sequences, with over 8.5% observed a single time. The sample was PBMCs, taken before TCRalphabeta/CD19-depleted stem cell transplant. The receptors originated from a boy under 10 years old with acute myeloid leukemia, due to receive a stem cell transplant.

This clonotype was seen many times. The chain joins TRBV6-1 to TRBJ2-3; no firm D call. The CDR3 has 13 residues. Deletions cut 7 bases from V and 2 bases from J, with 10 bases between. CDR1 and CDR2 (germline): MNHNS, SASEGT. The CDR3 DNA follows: TGTGCCAGCAAGGGCGCCAACACAGATACGCAGTATTTT. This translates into CASKGANTDTQYF.

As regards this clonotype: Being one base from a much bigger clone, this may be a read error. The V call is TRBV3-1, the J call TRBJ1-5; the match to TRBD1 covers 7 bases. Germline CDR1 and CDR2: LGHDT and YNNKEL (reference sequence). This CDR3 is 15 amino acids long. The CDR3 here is CACSQAGTDNQPQHF. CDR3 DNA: TGTGCCTGCAGCCAAGCCGGGACAGACAATCAGCCCCAGCATTTT.

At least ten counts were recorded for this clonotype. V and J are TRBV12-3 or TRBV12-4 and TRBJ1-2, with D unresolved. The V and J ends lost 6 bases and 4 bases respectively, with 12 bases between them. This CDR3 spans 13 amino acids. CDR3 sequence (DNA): TGTGCCAGCAGCCCAAGCCCGGCCTATGGCTACACCTTC. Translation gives CASSPSPAYGYTF.

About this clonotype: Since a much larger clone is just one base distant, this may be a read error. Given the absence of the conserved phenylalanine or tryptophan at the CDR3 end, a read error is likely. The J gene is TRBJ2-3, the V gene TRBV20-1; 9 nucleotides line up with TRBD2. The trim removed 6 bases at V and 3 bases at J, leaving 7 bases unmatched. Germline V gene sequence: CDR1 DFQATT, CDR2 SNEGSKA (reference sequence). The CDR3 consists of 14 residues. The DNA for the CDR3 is TGCAGTGCCCAGAGCGGGGGGAGGACAGATACGCAGTATATT. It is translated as CSAQSGGRTDTQYI.

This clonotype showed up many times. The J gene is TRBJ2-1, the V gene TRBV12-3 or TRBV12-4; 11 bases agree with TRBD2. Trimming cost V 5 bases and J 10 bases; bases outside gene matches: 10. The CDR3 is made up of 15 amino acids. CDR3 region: CASSTGTSGLGEQFF. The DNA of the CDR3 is TGTGCCAGCAGTACCGGGACTAGCGGCCTTGGGGAGCAGTTCTTC.

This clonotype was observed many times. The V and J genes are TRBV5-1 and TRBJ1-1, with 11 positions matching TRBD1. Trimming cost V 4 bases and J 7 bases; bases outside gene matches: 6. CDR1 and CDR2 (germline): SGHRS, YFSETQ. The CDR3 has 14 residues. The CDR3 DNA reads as TGCGCCAGCAGCCCTGGACAGGGGGCTCTTGAAGCTTTCTTT. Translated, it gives CASSPGQGALEAFF.

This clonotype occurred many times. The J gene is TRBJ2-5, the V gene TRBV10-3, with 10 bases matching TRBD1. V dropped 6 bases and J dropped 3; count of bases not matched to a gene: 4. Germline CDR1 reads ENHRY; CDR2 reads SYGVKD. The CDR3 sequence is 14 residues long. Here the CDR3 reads CAISPGTGEETQYF. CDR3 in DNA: TGTGCCATCAGCCCCGGGACAGGGGAAGAGACCCAGTACTTC.

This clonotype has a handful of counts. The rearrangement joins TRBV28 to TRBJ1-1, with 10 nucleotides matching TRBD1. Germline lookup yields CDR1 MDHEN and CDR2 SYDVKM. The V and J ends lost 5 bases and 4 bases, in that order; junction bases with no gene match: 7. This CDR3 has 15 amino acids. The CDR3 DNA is TGTGCCAGCAGTCCAAACGACAGGGGGCCCACTGAAGCTTTCTTT. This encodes CASSPNDRGPTEAFF. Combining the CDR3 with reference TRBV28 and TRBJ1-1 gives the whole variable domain DVKVTQSSRYLVKRTGEKVFLECVQDMDHENMFWYRQDPGLGLRLIYFSYDVKMKEKGDIPEGYSVSREKKERFSLILESASTNQTSMYLCASSPNDRGPTEAFFGQGTRLTVV.

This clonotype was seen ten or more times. The CDR3 DNA reads as TGTGCCAGCAGTTACTCGGCAGGGAGAACCGCCTACGAGCAGTACGTC. Encoded protein: CASSYSAGRTAYEQYV. This rearrangement joins TRBV6-2 or TRBV6-3 to TRBJ2-7, with D perhaps TRBD1 or TRBD2 (5 bases each). CDR3 length: 16 amino acids. Trimming shortened V by 0 bases and J by 2 bases, and 14 bases separated the two germline ends. Looked up from germline, CDR1 is MNHEY and CDR2 is SVGEGT.

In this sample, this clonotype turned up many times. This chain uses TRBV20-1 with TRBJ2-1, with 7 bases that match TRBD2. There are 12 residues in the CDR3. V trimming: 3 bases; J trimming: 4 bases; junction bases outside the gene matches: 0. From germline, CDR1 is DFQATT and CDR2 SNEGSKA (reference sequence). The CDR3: CSASGGYNEQFF. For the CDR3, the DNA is TGCAGTGCTAGCGGGGGGTACAATGAGCAGTTCTTC.

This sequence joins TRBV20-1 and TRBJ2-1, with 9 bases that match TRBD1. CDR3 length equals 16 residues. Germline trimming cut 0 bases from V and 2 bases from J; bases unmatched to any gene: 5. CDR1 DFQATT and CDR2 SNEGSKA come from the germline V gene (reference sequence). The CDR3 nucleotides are TGCAGTGCTAGAGATCCCGGACAGGGGACCTACAATGAGCAGTTCTTC. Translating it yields CSARDPGQGTYNEQFF.

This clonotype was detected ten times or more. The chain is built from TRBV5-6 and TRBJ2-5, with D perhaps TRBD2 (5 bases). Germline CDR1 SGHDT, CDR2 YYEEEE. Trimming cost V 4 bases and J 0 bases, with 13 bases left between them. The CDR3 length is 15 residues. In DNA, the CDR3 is TGTGCCAGCAGCGTACTAGATTCCAACCAAGAGACCCAGTACTTC. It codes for CASSVLDSNQETQYF.

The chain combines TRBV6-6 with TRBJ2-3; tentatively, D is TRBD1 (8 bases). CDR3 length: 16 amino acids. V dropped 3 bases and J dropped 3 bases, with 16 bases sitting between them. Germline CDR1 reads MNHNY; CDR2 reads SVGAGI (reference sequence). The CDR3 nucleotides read TGTGCCAGCAGTTATTTAATACAGGGGGGGACAGATACGCAGTATTTT. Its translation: CASSYLIQGGTDTQYF.

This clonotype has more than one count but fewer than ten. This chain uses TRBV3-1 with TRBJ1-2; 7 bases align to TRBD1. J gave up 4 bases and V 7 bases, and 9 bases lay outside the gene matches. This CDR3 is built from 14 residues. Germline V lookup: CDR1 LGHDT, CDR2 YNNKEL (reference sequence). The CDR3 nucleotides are TGTGCCAGCACCACTCCGGGACAGTCCTATGGCTACACCTTC. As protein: CASTTPGQSYGYTF.

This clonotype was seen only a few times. CDR3 nucleotide sequence: TGTGCCAGCAGCTTATTTAGGCTAGCGGGGGTGGGAGCCAAAAACATTCAGTACTTC. Translated: CASSLFRLAGVGAKNIQYF. The chain recombines TRBV7-8 with TRBJ2-4; TRBD2 agrees at 10 bases. The CDR3 loop spans 19 amino acids. The germline V gene has CDR1 SGHVS and CDR2 FQNEAQ. The junction had 10 bases not matched to a gene; V was cut back by 2 bases and J by 0 bases.

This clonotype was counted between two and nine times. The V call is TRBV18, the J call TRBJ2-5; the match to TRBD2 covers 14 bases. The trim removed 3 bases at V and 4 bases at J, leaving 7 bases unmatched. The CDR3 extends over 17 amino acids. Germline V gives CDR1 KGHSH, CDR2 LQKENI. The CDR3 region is CASSPTGTSGSLETQYF. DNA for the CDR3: TGTGCCAGCTCACCGACCGGGACTAGCGGGAGCTTAGAGACCCAGTACTTC.

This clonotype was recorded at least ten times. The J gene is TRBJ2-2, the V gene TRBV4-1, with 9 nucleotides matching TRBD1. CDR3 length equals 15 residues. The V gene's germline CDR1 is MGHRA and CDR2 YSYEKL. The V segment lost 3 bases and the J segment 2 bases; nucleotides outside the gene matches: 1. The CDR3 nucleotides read TGCGCCAGCAGCCAGGGACAGGGTAACACCGGGGAGCTGTTTTTT. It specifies CASSQGQGNTGELFF.

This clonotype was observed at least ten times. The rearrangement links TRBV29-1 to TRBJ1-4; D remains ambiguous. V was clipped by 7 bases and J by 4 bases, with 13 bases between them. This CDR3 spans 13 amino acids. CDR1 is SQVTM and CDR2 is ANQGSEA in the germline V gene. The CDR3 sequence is CSAEEEYNEKLFF. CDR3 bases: TGCAGCGCCGAGGAAGAATATAATGAAAAACTGTTTTTT.

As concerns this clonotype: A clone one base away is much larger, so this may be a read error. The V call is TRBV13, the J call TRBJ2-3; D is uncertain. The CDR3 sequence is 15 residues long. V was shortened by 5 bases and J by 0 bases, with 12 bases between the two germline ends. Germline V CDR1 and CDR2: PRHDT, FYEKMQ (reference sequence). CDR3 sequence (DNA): TGTGCCAGCAGCCCCCGAGTGACTAGCACAGATACGCAGTATTTT. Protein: CASSPRVTSTDTQYF.

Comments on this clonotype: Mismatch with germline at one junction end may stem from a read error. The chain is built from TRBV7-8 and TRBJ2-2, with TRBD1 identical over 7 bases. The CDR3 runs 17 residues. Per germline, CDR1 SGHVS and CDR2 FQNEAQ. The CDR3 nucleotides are TGTGCCAGCAGGCGCGAGGGGCCAATACAGGGGACCGGGGAGCTGCTTTTT. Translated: CASRREGPIQGTGELLF.

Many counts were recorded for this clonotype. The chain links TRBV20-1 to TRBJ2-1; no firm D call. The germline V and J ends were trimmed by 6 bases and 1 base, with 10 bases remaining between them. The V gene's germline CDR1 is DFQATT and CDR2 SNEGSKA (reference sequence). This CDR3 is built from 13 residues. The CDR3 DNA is TGCAGTGCCGCGTGGAAGTCCTACAATGAGCAGTTCTTC. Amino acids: CSAAWKSYNEQFF.

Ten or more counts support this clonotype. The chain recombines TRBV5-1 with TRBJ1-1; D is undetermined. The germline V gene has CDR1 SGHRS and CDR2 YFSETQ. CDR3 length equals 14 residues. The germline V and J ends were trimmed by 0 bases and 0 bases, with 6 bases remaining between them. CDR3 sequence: CASSLDSMNTEAFF. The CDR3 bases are TGCGCCAGCAGCTTGGACAGCATGAACACTGAAGCTTTCTTT.

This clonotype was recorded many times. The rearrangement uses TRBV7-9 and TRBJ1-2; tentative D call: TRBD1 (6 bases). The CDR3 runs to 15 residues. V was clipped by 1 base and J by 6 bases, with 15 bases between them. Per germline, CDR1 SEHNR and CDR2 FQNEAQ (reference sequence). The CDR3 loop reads CASSLDKMGGDGYTF. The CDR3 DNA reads TGTGCCAGCAGCTTAGACAAGATGGGGGGCGATGGCTACACCTTC.

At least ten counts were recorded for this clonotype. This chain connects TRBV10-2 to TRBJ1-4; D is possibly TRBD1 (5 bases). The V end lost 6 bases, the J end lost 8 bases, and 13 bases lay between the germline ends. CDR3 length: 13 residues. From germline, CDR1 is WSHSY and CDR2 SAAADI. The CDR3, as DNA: TGCGCCAGCAGGAGGGACGGGGCCGAAAAACTGTTTTTT. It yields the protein CASRRDGAEKLFF.

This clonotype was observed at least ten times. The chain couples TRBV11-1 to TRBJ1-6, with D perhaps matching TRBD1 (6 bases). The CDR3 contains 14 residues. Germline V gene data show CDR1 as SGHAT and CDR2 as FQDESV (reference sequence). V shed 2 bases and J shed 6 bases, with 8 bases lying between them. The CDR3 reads CASSLRTANSPLHF. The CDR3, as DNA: TGTGCCAGCAGCTTACGGACAGCTAATTCACCCCTCCACTTT.

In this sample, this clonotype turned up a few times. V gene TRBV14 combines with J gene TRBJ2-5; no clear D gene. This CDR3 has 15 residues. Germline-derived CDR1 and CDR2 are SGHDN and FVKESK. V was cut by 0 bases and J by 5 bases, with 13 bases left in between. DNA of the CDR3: TGTGCCAGCAGCCAAGAGATGGCAGCCCAGGAGACCCAGTACTTC. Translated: CASSQEMAAQETQYF.

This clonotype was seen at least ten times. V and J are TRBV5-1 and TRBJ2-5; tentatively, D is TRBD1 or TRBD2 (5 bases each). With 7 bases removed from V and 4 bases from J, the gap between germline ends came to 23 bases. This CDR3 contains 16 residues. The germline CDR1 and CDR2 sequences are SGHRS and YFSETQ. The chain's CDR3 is CASAVRGSRDGETQYF. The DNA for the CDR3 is TGCGCCAGCGCGGTTCGGGGCTCTAGAGATGGAGAGACCCAGTACTTC.

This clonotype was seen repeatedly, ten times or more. CDR3 protein: CSARGLGTSTDTQYF. For the CDR3, the DNA is TGCAGTGCTAGAGGGTTGGGCACTAGCACAGATACGCAGTATTTT. V and J are TRBV20-1 and TRBJ2-3; the D is unclear. The germline V and J ends were trimmed by 1 base and 0 bases, with 11 bases remaining between them. The CDR3 spans 15 residues. Germline CDR1 reads DFQATT; CDR2 reads SNEGSKA (reference sequence).

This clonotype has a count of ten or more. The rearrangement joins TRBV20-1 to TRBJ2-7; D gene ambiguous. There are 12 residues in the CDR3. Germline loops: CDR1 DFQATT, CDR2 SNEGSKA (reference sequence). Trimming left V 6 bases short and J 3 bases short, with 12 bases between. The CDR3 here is CSAPRQNYEQYF. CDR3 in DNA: TGCAGTGCACCGAGACAAAACTACGAGCAGTACTTC.

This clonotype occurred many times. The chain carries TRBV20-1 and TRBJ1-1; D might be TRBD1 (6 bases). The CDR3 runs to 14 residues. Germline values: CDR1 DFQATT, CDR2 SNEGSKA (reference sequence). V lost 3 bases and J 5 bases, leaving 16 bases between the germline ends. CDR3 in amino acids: CSASLAGARTEAFF. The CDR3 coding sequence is TGCAGTGCTAGTCTGGCAGGGGCACGGACTGAAGCTTTCTTT.